The 23 T cell receptor beta chains below come from one sample, sequenced in a study of cytomegalovirus exposure and HLA in healthy donors. Assay: immunoSEQ multiplex PCR; the TCRdb copy retains only in-frame clones and omits some. Of 150,000 to 200,000 clones listed, approximately 80% are singletons. Sequenced sample: PBMCs. Receptors originate from a man aged 25-40 years in good health and CMV-seropositive.

V usage is TRBV7-2 and J usage is TRBJ2-1, with 11 bases matching TRBD2. The CDR3 sequence is 18 residues long. Germline trimming cut 8 bases from V and 0 bases from J; bases unmatched to any gene: 12. The germline gives CDR1 SGHTA, CDR2 FQGNSA. CDR3 in amino acids: CASRSGTSGGSSYNEQFF. CDR3 DNA sequence: TGTGCCAGCCGATCCGGGACTAGCGGAGGGAGCTCCTACAATGAGCAGTTCTTC. The full variable domain, its missing parts supplied by reference TRBV7-2 and TRBJ2-1, is GAGVSQSPSNKVTEKGKDVELRCDPISGHTALYWYRQSLGQGLEFLIYFQGNSAPDKSGLPSDRFSAERTGGSVSTLTIQRTQQEDSAVYLCASRSGTSGGSSYNEQFFGPGTRLTVL.

The chain joins TRBV7-2 to TRBJ2-7; D is undetermined. Trimming shortened V by 5 bases and J by 0 bases, and 5 bases separated the two germline ends. Germline lookup yields CDR1 SGHTA and CDR2 FQGNSA. The CDR3 runs to 12 residues. The CDR3: CASSQFSYEQYF. The CDR3 region has the DNA TGTGCCAGCAGCCAATTCTCCTACGAGCAGTACTTC.

The rearrangement joins TRBV6-5 to TRBJ2-7; 7 bases are shared with TRBD1. Germline lookup yields CDR1 MNHEY and CDR2 SVGAGI. V lost 0 bases, J lost 0 bases, and 2 bases stayed unmatched. The CDR3 extends over 15 amino acids. CDR3 in amino acids: CASSYSWDSSYEQYF. The CDR3 nucleotides are TGTGCCAGCAGTTACTCGTGGGACAGCTCCTACGAGCAGTACTTC.

This rearrangement joins TRBV5-1 to TRBJ2-1; 10 bases align to TRBD1. J lost 1 base, V lost 3 bases, and 4 bases had no gene match. The CDR3 runs 16 residues. Germline CDR1 SGHRS, CDR2 YFSETQ. The CDR3 sequence is CASSSGQGVSYNEQFF. CDR3 nucleotides: TGCGCCAGCAGCTCAGGACAGGGGGTATCCTACAATGAGCAGTTCTTC.

This clone has more than one count but fewer than ten. The genes are TRBV29-1 and TRBJ2-7, with D possibly TRBD2 on 6 matching bases. From germline, CDR1 is SQVTM and CDR2 ANQGSEA. There are 9 residues in the CDR3. This chain's CDR3 is CTSRGFQYF. The DNA for the CDR3 is TGCACTTCCCGGGGGTTTCAGTACTTC.

The chain links TRBV7-2 to TRBJ2-7, with 7 bases that match TRBD2. The CDR3 totals 14 residues. Unmatched junction bases numbered 4, after V lost 2 bases and J lost 3 bases. Germline CDR1 and CDR2: SGHTA and FQGNSA. CDR3 nucleotides: TGTGCCAGCAGCTTATTACCGGGGGGCTACGAGCAGTACTTC. Its translation: CASSLLPGGYEQYF.

The chain uses TRBV7-6 and TRBJ1-3; weak D call: TRBD1 (6 bases). Trimming took 3 bases from V and 0 from J, leaving 12 bases between them. There are 16 residues in the CDR3. Germline values: CDR1 SGHVS, CDR2 FNYEAQ. This CDR3 reads CASSFEGESSGNTIYF. The CDR3, as DNA: TGTGCCAGCAGCTTCGAGGGGGAAAGCTCTGGAAACACCATATATTTT.

This clone occurred once. The chain combines TRBV6-1 with TRBJ1-5, with a weak D call TRBD1 (5 bases). Looked up from germline, CDR1 is MNHNS and CDR2 is SASEGT. The CDR3 consists of 12 residues. Trimming removed 8 bases at V and 11 bases at J, with 16 bases between. The CDR3 reads CASGRGVETQHF. DNA for the CDR3: TGTGCCAGCGGACGGGGGGTCGAGACCCAGCATTTT.

This clone was found once. The chain recombines TRBV7-2 with TRBJ2-7; TRBD2 matches at 14 bases. The CDR3 has 13 amino acids. J was trimmed by 13 bases and V by 3 bases; bases with no gene match: 5. In germline, CDR1 is SGHTA, CDR2 FQGNSA. The CDR3 loop is CASSFFGTSGGYF. The CDR3 nucleotides read TGTGCCAGCAGCTTTTTCGGGACTAGCGGGGGCTACTTC.

The chain combines TRBV14 with TRBJ2-1, with 9 nucleotides matching TRBD2. The CDR3 contains 15 residues. Trimming removed 2 bases from V and 6 bases from J; junction bases left unmatched: 5. The germline CDR1 and CDR2 sequences are SGHDN and FVKESK. CDR3 residues: CASSQLRGGPNEQFF. CDR3 coding DNA: TGTGCCAGCAGCCAACTGCGGGGGGGCCCCAATGAGCAGTTCTTC.

The rearrangement uses TRBV4-3 and TRBJ2-7; 11 bases agree with TRBD2. The CDR3 extends over 15 amino acids. From germline, CDR1 is LGHNA and CDR2 YSLEER. The trim removed 6 bases at V and 6 bases at J, leaving 10 bases unmatched. CDR3 DNA sequence: TGCGCCAGCAGACCGACTAGCGGGGCCCCCGGCGAGCAGTACTTC. Protein: CASRPTSGAPGEQYF.

This chain uses TRBV6-7 with TRBJ2-3; tentative D call: TRBD2 (5 bases). TRBV6-7 is filed as an ORF, its function uncertain. Trimming left V 6 bases short and J 2 bases short, with 9 bases between. The CDR3 is 13 amino acids. CDR3 DNA sequence: TGTGCCAGCAGCCCGGGAAACACAGATACGCAGTATTTT. This translates into CASSPGNTDTQYF.

This chain joins TRBV7-9 and TRBJ2-7, with TRBD2 identical over 7 bases. Trimming at V came to 1 base and at J to 2 bases, leaving 2 bases not matched to a gene. Germline-derived CDR1 and CDR2 are SEHNR and FQNEAQ (reference sequence). The length of the CDR3 is 14 residues. This chain's CDR3 is CASSLDRGAYEQYF. In DNA, the CDR3 is TGTGCCAGCAGCTTAGATCGGGGGGCCTACGAGCAGTACTTC.

This clone was detected a few times. The chain uses TRBV7-3 and TRBJ2-4, with a tentative D call TRBD1 (7 bases). The V and J ends lost 5 bases and 7 bases respectively, with 12 bases between them. Per the germline V gene, CDR1 is SGHTA and CDR2 is FQGTGA. The CDR3 loop spans 13 amino acids. The CDR3 loop reads CASSVSGGNIQYF. The CDR3 DNA is TGTGCCAGCAGCGTATCAGGGGGGAACATTCAGTACTTC. The complete variable domain, with remaining parts taken from reference TRBV7-3 and TRBJ2-4, reads GAGVSQTPSNKVTEKGKYVELRCDPISGHTALYWYRQSLGQGPEFLIYFQGTGAADDSGLPNDRFFAVRPEGSVSTLKIQRTERGDSAVYLCASSVSGGNIQYFGAGTRLSVL.

The gene calls are TRBV27 and TRBJ2-5, with TRBD2 matching over 15 bases. This CDR3 region has 17 residues. Looked up from germline, CDR1 is MNHEY and CDR2 is SMNVEV (reference sequence). The V and J ends lost 5 bases and 7 bases, in that order; junction bases with no gene match: 11. This CDR3 is CASSAALGLAGGLTQYF. CDR3 DNA sequence: TGTGCCAGCAGTGCCGCACTAGGACTAGCGGGGGGGCTGACCCAGTACTTC.

J is TRBJ2-5 and V is TRBV10-3; 7 positions agree with TRBD1. Germline CDR1 ENHRY, CDR2 SYGVKD. The CDR3 length is 13 residues. V shed 6 bases, J shed 4 bases, and the junction held 5 bases outside the gene matches. CDR3 bases: TGTGCCATCAGCCAAGACAGGGTAGAGACCCAGTACTTC. This sequence encodes CAISQDRVETQYF.

This chain links TRBV30 with TRBJ1-1, with D maybe TRBD1 (5 bases). Germline V gene data show CDR1 as GTSNPN and CDR2 as SVGIG (reference sequence). The CDR3 totals 13 residues. The V end lost 2 bases, the J end lost 5 bases, and 12 bases lay between the germline ends. The CDR3 sequence is CAWSSLGGTEAFF. CDR3 bases: TGTGCCTGGAGTTCCCTTGGGGGGACTGAAGCTTTCTTT.

The chain has TRBV27 and TRBJ2-6, with 7 bases aligning to TRBD1. The germline CDR1 and CDR2 sequences are MNHEY and SMNVEV (reference sequence). The V segment lost 5 bases and the J segment 4 bases; nucleotides outside the gene matches: 20. This CDR3 contains 20 residues. CDR3 sequence reads: CASSPRPRTGPLWGANVLTF. The CDR3 bases are TGTGCCAGCAGTCCCAGGCCCAGGACAGGACCCCTGTGGGGGGCCAACGTCCTGACTTTC.

The rearrangement uses TRBV6-4 and TRBJ2-7, with 7 positions matching TRBD1. Germline V gene lookup returns CDR1 MRHNA and CDR2 SNTAGT. The CDR3 covers 15 residues. The trim removed 1 base at V and 3 bases at J, leaving 6 bases unmatched. Here the CDR3 DNA reads TGTGCCAGCAGTGACTTTGACAGGGAGTGCTACGAGCAGTACTTC. Translating gives CASSDFDRECYEQYF.

This clone was seen only once. The chain has TRBV7-9 and TRBJ2-1; D unclear. V was cut by 8 bases and J by 6 bases, with 17 bases left in between. Germline CDR1 and CDR2: SEHNR and FQNEAQ (reference sequence). The CDR3 has 14 amino acids. CDR3 region: CASLQIGSRNEQFF. The CDR3, as DNA: TGTGCCAGCCTCCAAATCGGTTCCCGCAATGAGCAGTTCTTC.

The V call is TRBV7-6, the J call TRBJ2-2; TRBD1 agrees at 9 bases. The V gene's germline CDR1 is SGHVS and CDR2 FNYEAQ. The CDR3 covers 17 residues. The V gene end was trimmed by 3 bases and the J gene end by 1 base; junction bases not matched to a gene: 6. In DNA form, the CDR3 reads TGTGCCAGCAGCTTGGACAGGGGTTATGAGAACACCGGGGAGCTGTTTTTT. Protein sequence: CASSLDRGYENTGELFF.

This chain connects TRBV2 to TRBJ2-6, with no clear D. Germline V CDR1 and CDR2: SNHLY, FYNNEI. The ends were cut back, 2 bases at V and 2 bases at J, with 4 bases in the middle. The CDR3 has 14 amino acids. The CDR3 DNA sequence: TGTGCCAGCAGTGAACAAACTGGGGCCAACGTCCTGACTTTC. Amino acids: CASSEQTGANVLTF.

Only one count was recorded for this clone. V is TRBV25-1 and J is TRBJ2-1, with 7 bases that match TRBD1. Trimming at V came to 4 bases and at J to 8 bases, leaving 2 bases not matched to a gene. Germline V gene sequence: CDR1 MGHDK, CDR2 SYGVNS. This CDR3 has 12 amino acids. CDR3 nucleotide sequence: TGTGCCAGCAGTGTACAGGGGTATGAGCAGTTCTTC. Its protein is CASSVQGYEQFF.